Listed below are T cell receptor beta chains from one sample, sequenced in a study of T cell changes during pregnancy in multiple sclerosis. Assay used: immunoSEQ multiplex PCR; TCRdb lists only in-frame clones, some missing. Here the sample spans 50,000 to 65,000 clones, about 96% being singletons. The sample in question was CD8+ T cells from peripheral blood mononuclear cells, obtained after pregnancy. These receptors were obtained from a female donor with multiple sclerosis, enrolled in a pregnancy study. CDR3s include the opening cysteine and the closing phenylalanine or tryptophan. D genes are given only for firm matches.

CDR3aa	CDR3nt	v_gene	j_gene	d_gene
CASSIGTRNTGELFF	TGTGCCAGTAGTATAGGGACTAGGAACACCGGGGAGCTGTTTTTT	TRBV19	TRBJ2-2	TRBD2
CAWSVGSGVGPDTQYF	TGTGCCTGGAGTGTTGGGTCGGGAGTTGGCCCAGATACGCAGTATTTT	TRBV30	TRBJ2-3	-
CASSTWGQGFTDTQYF	TGTGCCAGCAGCACCTGGGGACAGGGTTTCACAGATACGCAGTATTTT	TRBV7-9	TRBJ2-3	TRBD1
CASGGAGVETQYF	TGTGCCAGTGGGGGGGCAGGGGTCGAGACCCAGTACTTC	TRBV2	TRBJ2-5	-
CASSFRGSYNEQFF	TGTGCCAGTAGTTTCAGGGGCTCCTACAATGAGCAGTTCTTC	TRBV19	TRBJ2-1	-
CASSRPGGIEYEQYF	TGTGCCAGCAGCCGCCCCGGGGGGATCGAATACGAGCAGTACTTC	TRBV5-5	TRBJ2-7	TRBD2
CASSYRDRAYEQYF	TGTGCCAGCAGTTACCGGGACAGGGCCTACGAGCAGTACTTC	TRBV27	TRBJ2-7	TRBD1
CASSPPRTTSTDTQYF	TGTGCCAGCAGCCCCCCCCGAACCACTAGCACAGATACGCAGTATTTT	TRBV28	TRBJ2-3	-
CASSPGTVSTGELFF	TGTGCCAGCAGCCCCGGGACAGTCAGCACCGGGGAGCTGTTTTTT	TRBV11-2	TRBJ2-2	TRBD1
CASRQGGENTEAFF	TGTGCCAGCAGACAGGGGGGAGAGAACACTGAAGCTTTCTTT	TRBV6-5	TRBJ1-1	TRBD1
CASSLPSRVAGAYNEQFF	TGTGCCAGCAGTTTGCCCTCCAGGGTAGCGGGAGCCTACAATGAGCAGTTCTTC	TRBV28	TRBJ2-1	TRBD2
CASSLAPRTASSYEQYF	TGTGCCAGCAGCTTAGCCCCCCGCACCGCGAGCTCCTACGAGCAGTACTTC	TRBV11-2	TRBJ2-7	-
CASSLRGHQPQHF	TGTGCCAGCAGTTTGAGGGGGCATCAGCCCCAGCATTTT	TRBV27	TRBJ1-5	TRBD1
CASSTRTGYNEQFF	TGTGCCAGCAGCACTAGGACAGGCTACAATGAGCAGTTCTTC	TRBV2	TRBJ2-1	TRBD1
CSVEIDGYTF	TGCAGCGTTGAGATAGATGGCTACACCTTC	TRBV29-1	TRBJ1-2	-
CASSQERGTYNEQFF	TGTGCCAGCAGCCAAGAACGGGGAACATACAATGAGCAGTTCTTC	TRBV4-2	TRBJ2-1	-
CATSRRTGGTDTQYF	TGTGCCACCAGCAGACGAACAGGGGGCACAGATACGCAGTATTTT	TRBV15	TRBJ2-3	TRBD1